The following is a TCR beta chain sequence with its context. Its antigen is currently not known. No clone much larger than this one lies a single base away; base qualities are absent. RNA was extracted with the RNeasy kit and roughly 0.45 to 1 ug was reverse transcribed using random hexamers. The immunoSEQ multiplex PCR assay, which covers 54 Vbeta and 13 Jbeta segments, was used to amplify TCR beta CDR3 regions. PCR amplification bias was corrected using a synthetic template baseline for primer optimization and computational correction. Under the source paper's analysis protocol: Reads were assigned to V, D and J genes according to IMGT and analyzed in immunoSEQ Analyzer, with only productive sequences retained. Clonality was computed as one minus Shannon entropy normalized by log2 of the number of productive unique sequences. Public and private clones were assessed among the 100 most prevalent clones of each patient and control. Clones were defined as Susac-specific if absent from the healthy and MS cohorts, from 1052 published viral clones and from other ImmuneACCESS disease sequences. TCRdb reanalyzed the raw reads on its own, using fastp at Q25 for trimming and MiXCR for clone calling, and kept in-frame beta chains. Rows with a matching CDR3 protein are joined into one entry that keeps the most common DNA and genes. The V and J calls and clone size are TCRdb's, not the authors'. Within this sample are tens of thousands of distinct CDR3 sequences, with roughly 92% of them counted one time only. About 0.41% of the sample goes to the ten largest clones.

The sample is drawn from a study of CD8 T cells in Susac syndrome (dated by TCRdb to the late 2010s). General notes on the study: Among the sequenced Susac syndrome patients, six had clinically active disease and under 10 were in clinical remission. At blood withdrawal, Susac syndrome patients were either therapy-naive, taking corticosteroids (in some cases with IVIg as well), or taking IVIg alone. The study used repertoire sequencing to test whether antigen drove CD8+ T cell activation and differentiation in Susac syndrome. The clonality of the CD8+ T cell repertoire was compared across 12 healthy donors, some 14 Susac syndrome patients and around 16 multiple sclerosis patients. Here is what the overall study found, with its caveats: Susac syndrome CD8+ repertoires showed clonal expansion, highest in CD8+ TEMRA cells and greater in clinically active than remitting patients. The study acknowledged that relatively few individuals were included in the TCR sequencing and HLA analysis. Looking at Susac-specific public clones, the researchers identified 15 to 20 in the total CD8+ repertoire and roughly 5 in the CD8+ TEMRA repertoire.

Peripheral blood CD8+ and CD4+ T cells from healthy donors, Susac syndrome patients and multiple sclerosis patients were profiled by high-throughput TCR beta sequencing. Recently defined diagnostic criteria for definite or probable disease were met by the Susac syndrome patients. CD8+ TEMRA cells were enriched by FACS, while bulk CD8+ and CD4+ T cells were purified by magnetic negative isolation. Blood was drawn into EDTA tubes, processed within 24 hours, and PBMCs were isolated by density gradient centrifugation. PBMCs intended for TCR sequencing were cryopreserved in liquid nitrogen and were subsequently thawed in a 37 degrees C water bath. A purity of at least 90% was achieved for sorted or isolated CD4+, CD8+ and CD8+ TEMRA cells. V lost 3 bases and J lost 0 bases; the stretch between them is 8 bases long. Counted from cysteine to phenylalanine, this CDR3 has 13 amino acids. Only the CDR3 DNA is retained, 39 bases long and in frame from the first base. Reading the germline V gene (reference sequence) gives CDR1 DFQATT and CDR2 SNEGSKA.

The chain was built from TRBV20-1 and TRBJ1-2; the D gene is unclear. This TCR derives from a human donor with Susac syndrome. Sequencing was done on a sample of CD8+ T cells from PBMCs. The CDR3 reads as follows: CSASNRANYGYTF. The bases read TGCAGTGCTAGCAATAGAGCTAACTATGGCTACACCTTC.